This T cell receptor (beta chain) was captured in a study of T cells in Graves' hyperthyroidism and ophthalmopathy. The diagnoses drew upon clinical symptoms, serum thyroxine and TRAb, thyroid ultrasound and orbital computed tomography. The sample holds many counts of this clonotype. The source material, RNA transcripts, was used to amplify TCR beta CDR3 regions. An initial round of RT-PCR targeting the TCR CDR3 relied on the HTBI primer set. TCRdb fed the multiplex PCR reads into MiXCR, producing one record per CDR3 protein. The sample holds around 500,000 distinct CDR3 sequences, approximately 15% seen once. The CDR3 is made up of 13 amino acids. Trimming cost V 5 bases and J 3 bases, with 10 bases left between them. Germline assignment: CDR1 SGHTA and CDR2 FQGTGA.

This TCR derives from a woman between 18 and 29 years old with Graves' hyperthyroidism. Sequencing was done on a sample of blood. The chain is built from TRBV7-3 and TRBJ2-5; D is unresolved. This chain's CDR3 is CASSTKPEETQYF. The CDR3 bases are TGTGCCAGCAGCACGAAACCCGAAGAGACCCAGTACTTC.